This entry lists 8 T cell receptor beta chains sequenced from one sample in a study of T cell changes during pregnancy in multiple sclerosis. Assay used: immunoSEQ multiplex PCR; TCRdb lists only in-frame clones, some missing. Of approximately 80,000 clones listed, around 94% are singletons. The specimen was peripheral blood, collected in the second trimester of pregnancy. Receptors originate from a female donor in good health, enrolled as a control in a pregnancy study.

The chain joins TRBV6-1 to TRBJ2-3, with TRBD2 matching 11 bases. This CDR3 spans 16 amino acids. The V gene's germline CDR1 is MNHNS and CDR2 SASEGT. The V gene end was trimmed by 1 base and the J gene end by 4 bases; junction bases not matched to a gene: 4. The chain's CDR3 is CASSEVSGRAPDTQYF. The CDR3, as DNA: TGTGCCAGCAGTGAAGTTAGCGGGAGGGCCCCAGATACGCAGTATTTT.

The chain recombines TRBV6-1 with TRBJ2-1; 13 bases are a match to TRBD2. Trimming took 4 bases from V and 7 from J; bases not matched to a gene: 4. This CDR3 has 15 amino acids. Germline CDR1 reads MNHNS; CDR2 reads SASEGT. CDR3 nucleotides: TGTGCCAGCAGTGGGACTAGCGGGAGTGTAAATGAGCAGTTCTTC. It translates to CASSGTSGSVNEQFF.

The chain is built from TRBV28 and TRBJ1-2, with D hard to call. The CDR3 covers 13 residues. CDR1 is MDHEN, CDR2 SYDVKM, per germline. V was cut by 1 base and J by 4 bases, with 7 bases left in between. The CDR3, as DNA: TGTGCCAGCAGTTTATCCGGACTCTATGGCTACACCTTC. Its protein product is CASSLSGLYGYTF.

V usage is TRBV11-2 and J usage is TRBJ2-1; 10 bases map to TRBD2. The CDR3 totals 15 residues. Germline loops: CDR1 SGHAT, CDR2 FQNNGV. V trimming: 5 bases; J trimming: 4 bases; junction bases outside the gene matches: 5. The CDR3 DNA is TGTGCCAGCAGCGCGCGGACTAGCGGTTACAATGAGCAGTTCTTC. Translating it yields CASSARTSGYNEQFF.

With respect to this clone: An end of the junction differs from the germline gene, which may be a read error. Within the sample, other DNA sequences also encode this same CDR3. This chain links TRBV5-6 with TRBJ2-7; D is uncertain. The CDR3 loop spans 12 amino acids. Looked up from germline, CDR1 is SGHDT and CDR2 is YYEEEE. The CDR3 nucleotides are TGTGCCAGCAGTTTGGATATATACGAGCAGTACTTC. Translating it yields CASSLDIYEQYF.

CDR3 coding DNA: TGTGCCAGCAGTCCTTCTAAAGGGGACTTCTACAATGAGCAGTTCTTC. This codes for CASSPSKGDFYNEQFF. V gene TRBV27 combines with J gene TRBJ2-1, with D possibly being TRBD2 (6 bases). Germline CDR1 MNHEY, CDR2 SMNVEV (reference sequence). V was clipped by 5 bases and J by 3 bases, with 17 bases between them. This CDR3 spans 16 amino acids.

The CDR3 region is CASSLGLAGGSYEQYF. For the CDR3, the DNA is TGTGCCAGCAGCTTGGGACTAGCGGGAGGATCCTACGAGCAGTACTTC. V usage is TRBV5-6 and J usage is TRBJ2-7; 13 nucleotides line up with TRBD2. Trimming took 0 bases from V and 1 from J; bases not matched to a gene: 1. Germline V gives CDR1 SGHDT, CDR2 YYEEEE. This CDR3 is 16 amino acids long.

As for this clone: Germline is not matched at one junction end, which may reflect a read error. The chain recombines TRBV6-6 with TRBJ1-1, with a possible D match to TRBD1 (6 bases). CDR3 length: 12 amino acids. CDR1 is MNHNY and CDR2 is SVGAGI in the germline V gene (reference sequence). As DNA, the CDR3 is TGTGCCAGCAGTCCCACAGAGGGGGGGGAAGTCTTT. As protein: CASSPTEGGEVF.